These 32 T cell receptor beta chains came from one sample sequenced in a study of long-term antiretroviral therapy in people with HIV. Researchers ran immunoSEQ v3.0 at survey level. The table came from immunoSEQ multiplex PCR; TCRdb's copy has only in-frame clones and leaves some out. The repertoire includes approximately 12,000 clones, around 89% of them detected once, and about 20% sits in the top ten. The sequencing used unsorted PBMCs, collected 0.2 years before starting antiretroviral therapy. The origin of the receptors is a woman aged 40 to 50 with HIV.

CDR3 sequence: CAWSVSNYGYTF. The CDR3 DNA reads TGTGCCTGGAGTGTAAGCAACTATGGCTACACCTTC. This sequence joins TRBV30 and TRBJ1-2; D is unresolved. This CDR3 region has 12 residues. Germline loops: CDR1 GTSNPN, CDR2 SVGIG (reference sequence). The germline V and J ends were trimmed by 0 bases and 2 bases, with 4 bases remaining between them.

The V and J genes are TRBV30 and TRBJ1-3; perhaps TRBD1 as D (5 bases). Trimming left V 7 bases short and J 11 bases short, with 18 bases between. CDR1 and CDR2 (germline): GTSNPN, SVGIG (reference sequence). There are 12 residues in the CDR3. The CDR3 reads CALGGGMGSIYF. As DNA, the CDR3 is TGTGCCTTGGGGGGAGGAATGGGGTCCATATATTTT.

The chain couples TRBV7-2 to TRBJ2-1, with D perhaps assigned TRBD1 or TRBD2 (5 bases each). The CDR3 is made up of 13 amino acids. The V gene lost 3 bases and the J gene lost 10 bases, with 13 bases spanning the gap. Germline values: CDR1 SGHTA, CDR2 FQGNSA. CDR3 amino acids: CASSLGTQREQFF. The CDR3 nucleotides read TGTGCCAGCAGCTTGGGGACGCAGAGGGAGCAGTTCTTC.

V and J are TRBV2 and TRBJ2-5; 9 positions match TRBD1. This CDR3 has 16 residues. Trimming cost V 8 bases and J 0 bases; bases outside gene matches: 10. The germline V gene has CDR1 SNHLY and CDR2 FYNNEI. The CDR3 spells CASGDRASGYQETQYF. CDR3 in DNA: TGTGCCAGCGGGGACAGGGCATCGGGGTACCAAGAGACCCAGTACTTC.

The chain has TRBV19 and TRBJ2-1; TRBD2 might be the D (5 bases). CDR3 size: 14 residues. V was pared by 8 bases and J by 2 bases, with 13 bases between. CDR1 LNHDA and CDR2 SQIVND come from the germline V gene (reference sequence). The CDR3 is CASSKERTYNEQFF. Here the CDR3 DNA reads TGTGCCAGTTCAAAGGAGCGGACCTACAATGAGCAGTTCTTC.

This chain connects TRBV6-6 to TRBJ1-1; D remains ambiguous. V was pared by 0 bases and J by 5 bases, with 10 bases between. The germline V gene encodes CDR1 MNHNY and CDR2 SVGAGI (reference sequence). The CDR3 length is 14 residues. The CDR3 loop reads CASSYSSGSTEAFF. In DNA form, the CDR3 reads TGTGCCAGCAGTTACTCGTCCGGGTCGACTGAAGCTTTCTTT.

This clone has a single count. The rearrangement uses TRBV18 and TRBJ2-1; TRBD2 might be the D (5 bases). The germline V gene has CDR1 KGHSH and CDR2 LQKENI. The CDR3 has 12 amino acids. Between the trimmed V and J ends, which lost 6 bases and 8 bases, there was a span of 11 bases. This chain's CDR3 is CASSKDSDEQFF. The CDR3 bases are TGTGCCAGCTCCAAGGATAGCGATGAGCAGTTCTTC.

The chain carries TRBV13 and TRBJ2-2, with TRBD2 identical over 13 bases. The CDR3 extends over 16 amino acids. Germline CDR1 reads PRHDT; CDR2 reads FYEKMQ (reference sequence). V trimming: 5 bases; J trimming: 6 bases; junction bases outside the gene matches: 6. CDR3 nucleotide sequence: TGTGCCAGCAGCCCCGGACTAGCGGGGGAGGCCGGGGAGCTGTTTTTT. As protein: CASSPGLAGEAGELFF.

The V call is TRBV6-5, the J call TRBJ2-7, with unresolved D. Germline CDR1 MNHEY, CDR2 SVGAGI. Trimming cost V 4 bases and J 4 bases, with 20 bases left between them. This CDR3 has 16 residues. CDR3 DNA: TGTGCCAGCAGTTTTTTTGGGCCCCCGAGTTTTTACGAGCAGTACTTC. As protein: CASSFFGPPSFYEQYF.

The rearrangement joins TRBV7-2 to TRBJ1-3; TRBD1 might be the D (5 bases). The germline CDR1 and CDR2 sequences are SGHTA and FQGNSA. V was trimmed by 5 bases and J by 2 bases, leaving 7 bases between them. CDR3 length: 13 amino acids. The CDR3 DNA is TGTGCCAGCAGCGGAGGGGCTGGAAACACCATATATTTT. This codes for CASSGGAGNTIYF.

This clone appeared a few times. The chain uses TRBV9 and TRBJ1-6; 7 positions match TRBD1. Germline loops: CDR1 SGDLS, CDR2 YYNGEE. The CDR3 is made up of 15 amino acids. Trimming at V came to 4 bases and at J to 5 bases, leaving 6 bases not matched to a gene. The CDR3 reads CASSLGTVNNSPLHF. CDR3 sequence (DNA): TGTGCCAGCAGCCTCGGGACAGTGAATAATTCACCCCTCCACTTT. Combining the CDR3 with reference TRBV9 and TRBJ1-6 gives the whole variable domain DSGVTQTPKHLITATGQRVTLRCSPRSGDLSVYWYQQSLDQGLQFLIQYYNGEERAKGNILERFSAQQFPDLHSELNLSSLELGDSALYFCASSLGTVNNSPLHFGNGTRLTVT.

V and J are TRBV13 and TRBJ2-5; a weak D match, TRBD1 (5 bases). The CDR3 runs 15 residues. Trimming removed 0 bases from V and 2 bases from J, with 10 bases in between. Per germline, CDR1 PRHDT and CDR2 FYEKMQ (reference sequence). The CDR3 DNA is TGTGCCAGCAGCTTAGGGGGTAGGGGTCAAGAGACCCAGTACTTC. Translating gives CASSLGGRGQETQYF.

The rearrangement joins TRBV4-3 to TRBJ2-2, with D possibly TRBD2 on 6 matching bases. V was pared by 0 bases and J by 4 bases, with 18 bases between. This CDR3 is 18 amino acids long. Germline lookup yields CDR1 LGHNA and CDR2 YSLEER. DNA for the CDR3: TGCGCCAGCAGCCAAGATAATAGCGGACTCTTGGGCACCGGGGAGCTGTTTTTT. This translates into CASSQDNSGLLGTGELFF.

Concerning this clone itself: An end of the junction does not agree with germline; a read error may underlie this. The chain recombines TRBV7-2 with TRBJ2-3; 12 bases line up with TRBD2. The CDR3 extends over 16 amino acids. From germline, CDR1 is SGHTA and CDR2 FQGNSA. CDR3 bases: TGTGCCAGCAGCCTAGCGGGGGGGCCGCGCACAGATACGCAGTATTTT. It encodes CASSLAGGPRTDTQYF. Drawing the rest from reference TRBV7-2 and TRBJ2-3, the complete variable domain is GAGVSQSPSNKVTEKGKDVELRCDPISGHTALYWYRQSLGQGLEFLIYFQGNSAPDKSGLPSDRFSAERTGGSVSTLTIQRTQQEDSAVYLCASSLAGGPRTDTQYFGPGTRLTVL.

This clone is a singleton in its sample. The rearrangement links TRBV5-5 to TRBJ1-2; unclear D gene. The CDR3 spans 15 residues. V lost 4 bases and J lost 8, with 21 bases in between. CDR1 and CDR2 from the germline V gene are SGHKS and YYEKEE (reference sequence). CDR3 nucleotide sequence: TGTGCCAGCAGCCCCCTTTTGAGGGTGGTGGACGGCTACACCTTC. As protein: CASSPLLRVVDGYTF.

The rearrangement uses TRBV7-9 and TRBJ1-2; D remains ambiguous. V lost 1 base, J lost 7 bases, and 10 bases lay in between. CDR3 length equals 13 residues. Germline CDR1 is SEHNR and CDR2 is FQNEAQ (reference sequence). Here the CDR3 DNA reads TGTGCCAGCAGCTTAGGCGACACGACTGGCTACACCTTC. This translates into CASSLGDTTGYTF.

The V gene is TRBV7-9, the J gene TRBJ1-5; maybe TRBD1 (6 bases). The V and J ends lost 5 bases and 0 bases respectively, with 11 bases between them. The CDR3 is 15 residues long. The germline V gene has CDR1 SEHNR and CDR2 FQNEAQ (reference sequence). This CDR3 is CASSPGDYSNQPQHF. The CDR3 DNA sequence: TGTGCCAGCAGCCCAGGGGATTATAGCAATCAGCCCCAGCATTTT.

The chain couples TRBV14 to TRBJ2-7, with D perhaps matching TRBD2 (5 bases). V was trimmed by 1 base and J by 5 bases, leaving 15 bases between them. Per germline, CDR1 SGHDN and CDR2 FVKESK. This CDR3 contains 15 residues. CDR3 DNA sequence: TGTGCCAGCAGCCAAGCATTCGGGGTTCTCCACGAGCAGTACTTC. Translated, it gives CASSQAFGVLHEQYF. The full variable domain, in which reference TRBV14 and TRBJ2-7 provide the parts outside the CDR3, is EAGVTQFPSHSVIEKGQTVTLRCDPISGHDNLYWYRRVMGKEIKFLLHFVKESKQDESGMPNNRFLAERTGGTYSTLKVQPAELEDSGVYFCASSQAFGVLHEQYFGPGTRLTVT.

The chain links TRBV6-5 to TRBJ1-2, with D maybe TRBD1 (6 bases). This CDR3 is built from 15 residues. Deletions cut 5 bases from V and 0 bases from J, with 13 bases between. The germline V gene encodes CDR1 MNHEY and CDR2 SVGAGI. CDR3 sequence (DNA): TGTGCCAGCAGTCTCCAGGGGCCTCCTAACTATGGCTACACCTTC. Protein product: CASSLQGPPNYGYTF.

The chain carries TRBV10-2 and TRBJ1-4; 10 positions match TRBD1. Trimming at V came to 5 bases and at J to 8 bases, leaving 8 bases not matched to a gene. CDR3 size: 15 residues. The V gene's germline CDR1 is WSHSY and CDR2 SAAADI. The CDR3: CASSSRTGGEEKLFF. The CDR3 DNA sequence: TGCGCCAGCAGTTCGCGGACAGGGGGAGAGGAAAAACTGTTTTTT.

The J gene is TRBJ1-6, the V gene TRBV7-9; a weak D match, TRBD1 (5 bases). The V and J ends lost 4 bases and 9 bases respectively, with 13 bases between them. There are 14 residues in the CDR3. CDR1 SEHNR and CDR2 FQNEAQ come from the germline V gene (reference sequence). CDR3 protein: CASSSSSDSSPLHF. DNA for the CDR3: TGTGCCAGCAGCTCCTCCTCCGACAGTTCACCCCTCCACTTT.

The rearrangement joins TRBV4-3 to TRBJ2-3, with D hard to call. The CDR3 is 14 amino acids. Per the germline V gene, CDR1 is LGHNA and CDR2 is YSLEER. Trimming stripped 2 bases from V and 2 bases from J, with 8 bases between. CDR3 bases: TGCGCCAGCAGCCAAAGTGGCTCCACAGATACGCAGTATTTT. Translation gives CASSQSGSTDTQYF.

CDR3 residues: CASRPGTGNTEAFF. The CDR3 DNA reads as TGCGCCAGCAGGCCTGGGACGGGGAACACTGAAGCTTTCTTT. This chain links TRBV5-1 with TRBJ1-1; possibly TRBD1 for D (5 bases). The CDR3 sequence is 14 residues long. Trimming removed 5 bases from V and 1 base from J, with 12 bases in between. Per germline, CDR1 SGHRS and CDR2 YFSETQ.

The table lists this clone with a count of one. The chain uses TRBV18 and TRBJ1-4; 11 bases match TRBD1. The CDR3 is 15 amino acids. Germline assignment: CDR1 KGHSH and CDR2 LQKENI. J lost 1 base, V lost 8 bases, and 3 bases had no gene match. The CDR3 is CASAGQGGTNEKLFF. The CDR3 DNA is TGTGCCAGCGCGGGACAGGGGGGAACTAATGAAAAACTGTTTTTT.

The chain employs TRBV18 and TRBJ2-2; the D is unclear. Germline CDR1 KGHSH, CDR2 LQKENI. V was cut by 1 base and J by 3 bases, with 9 bases left in between. This CDR3 has 15 residues. The CDR3 here is CASSPRNQYTGELFF. The CDR3 DNA is TGTGCCAGCTCACCACGGAACCAATACACCGGGGAGCTGTTTTTT.

The rearrangement uses TRBV10-3 and TRBJ2-5; 7 bases are shared with TRBD2. V was clipped by 8 bases and J by 7 bases; unmatched bases: 10. This CDR3 region has 13 residues. The germline gives CDR1 ENHRY, CDR2 SYGVKD. CDR3 nucleotide sequence: TGTGCCATCGGAAGCGGGGAGCGAGGGACCCAGTACTTC. Its protein product is CAIGSGERGTQYF.

CDR3 amino acids: CASSLGATGPLATNEKLFF. Here the CDR3 DNA reads TGTGCCAGCAGCTTAGGGGCGACAGGTCCCCTTGCAACTAATGAAAAACTGTTTTTT. The chain couples TRBV7-7 to TRBJ1-4, with D perhaps matching TRBD1 (6 bases). The CDR3 totals 19 residues. Germline CDR1 SSHAT, CDR2 FNYEAQ (reference sequence). V lost 1 base and J lost 0, with 18 bases in between.

This chain uses TRBV14 with TRBJ2-7; either TRBD1 or TRBD2 may supply D (5 bases each). Trimming removed 1 base at V and 3 bases at J, with 10 bases between. The CDR3 is 14 residues long. CDR1 and CDR2 (germline): SGHDN, FVKESK. CDR3 residues: CASSQGGRHYEQYF. The CDR3 region has the DNA TGTGCCAGCAGCCAAGGGGGACGGCACTACGAGCAGTACTTC.

This chain connects TRBV30 to TRBJ1-4, with D unresolved. The germline V gene encodes CDR1 GTSNPN and CDR2 SVGIG (reference sequence). The CDR3 is made up of 17 amino acids. Trimming removed 0 bases from V and 0 bases from J, with 14 bases in between. CDR3 sequence reads: CAWSVQEGLPTNEKLFF. The CDR3 coding sequence is TGTGCCTGGAGTGTACAAGAGGGTCTCCCAACTAATGAAAAACTGTTTTTT.

This chain joins TRBV5-4 and TRBJ2-5, with TRBD2 matching over 14 bases. J lost 5 bases, V lost 4 bases, and 10 bases had no gene match. Looked up from germline, CDR1 is SGHNT and CDR2 is YYREEE (reference sequence). There are 17 residues in the CDR3. CDR3 bases: TGTGCCAGCAGCCCCGGGACTAGCGGGGGAAGAGGGGAGACCCAGTACTTC. It codes for CASSPGTSGGRGETQYF.

V and J are TRBV30 and TRBJ2-2; TRBD2 matches at 7 bases. Trimming removed 3 bases from V and 7 bases from J; junction bases left unmatched: 8. The CDR3 loop spans 14 amino acids. Germline CDR1 is GTSNPN and CDR2 is SVGIG (reference sequence). The CDR3 region is CAWRLAGMSGELFF. The CDR3 DNA sequence: TGTGCCTGGAGGTTAGCGGGTATGAGCGGGGAGCTGTTTTTT.

The DNA for the CDR3 is TGTGCCAGCAGCTTAATGATGAGGACTAGCGGGGGGGCAGATACGCAGTATTTT. Amino acids: CASSLMMRTSGGADTQYF. V gene TRBV7-2 combines with J gene TRBJ2-3; 15 bases fit TRBD2. The CDR3 is 18 residues long. V lost 2 bases, J lost 4 bases, and 7 bases stayed unmatched. Germline lookup yields CDR1 SGHTA and CDR2 FQGNSA.